This T cell receptor beta chain is drawn from a study of T cell responses to AZD1222 COVID-19 vaccine. The V gene's germline CDR1 is GTSNPN and CDR2 SVGIG (reference sequence). This CDR3 contains 13 residues. Trimming shortened V by 5 bases and J by 4 bases, and 14 bases separated the two germline ends. Generated by immunoSEQ multiplex PCR, the TCRdb table keeps only in-frame clones and is missing some. The table records about 140,000 clones, about 92% of them present only once. Overall study findings and caveats: It should be noted that donors were predominantly white British and more often female, and clonal diversity was possibly underestimated. Repertoires were obtained only post-peak T cell response. Vaccination with two AZD1222 doses was followed by a rise in Spike-specific TCR breadth and depth. Unmutated variant regions reportedly attract nearly half of all spike-specific TCRs.

Comment on this clone: What it binds is unknown.

The sample here was peripheral blood, taken on day 0 of MenACWY control vaccination. The TCR comes from an adult in good health. The chain carries TRBV30 and TRBJ1-2; D remains unclear. This CDR3 is CAWGREGRYGYTF. In DNA form, the CDR3 reads TGTGCCTGGGGAAGAGAGGGCCGCTATGGCTACACCTTC.